These 27 T cell receptor beta chains originate from one sample sequenced in a study of glioma-infiltrating T cells after dendritic cell vaccination. The table came from immunoSEQ multiplex PCR; TCRdb's copy has only in-frame clones and leaves some out. This repertoire shows around 96,000 clones, roughly 83% found once; its top ten account for around 5.4%. Source: blood, taken before dendritic cell vaccination. Every receptor here comes from a human donor with glioblastoma.

The sample holds a few counts of this clone. This chain links TRBV5-6 with TRBJ2-1; 9 nucleotides align to TRBD2. The CDR3 runs 16 residues. Looked up from germline, CDR1 is SGHDT and CDR2 is YYEEEE. V shed 0 bases and J 5 bases; nucleotides not matched to a gene: 6. The CDR3 DNA sequence: TGTGCCAGCAGCTTGGTTTCGCTAGCGGGGCACAATGAGCAGTTCTTC. Its translation: CASSLVSLAGHNEQFF.

The gene calls are TRBV5-6 and TRBJ2-7; 11 bases are shared with TRBD1. The CDR3 spans 15 residues. Trimming cost V 0 bases and J 3 bases; bases outside gene matches: 2. Germline values: CDR1 SGHDT, CDR2 YYEEEE. CDR3 in DNA: TGTGCCAGCAGCTTGGGTGGGACAGGGGGCTACGAGCAGTACTTC. The encoded protein is CASSLGGTGGYEQYF.

This clone has more than one count but fewer than ten. J is TRBJ1-2 and V is TRBV10-3, with 7 bases lining up with TRBD1. Germline loops: CDR1 ENHRY, CDR2 SYGVKD. Losses at the gene ends were 5 bases for V and 5 bases for J; bases not matched to a gene: 2. The CDR3 consists of 12 residues. The CDR3 DNA is TGTGCCATCAGTACGACAGGGTATGGCTACACCTTC. It is translated as CAISTTGYGYTF.

The rearrangement joins TRBV4-1 to TRBJ2-7; 10 nucleotides line up with TRBD2. This CDR3 is 18 amino acids long. Unmatched junction bases numbered 12, after V lost 2 bases and J lost 2 bases. The germline V gene has CDR1 MGHRA and CDR2 YSYEKL. The chain's CDR3 is CASSQLTLAGAGTYEQYF. Here the CDR3 DNA reads TGCGCCAGCAGCCAACTAACGCTAGCGGGGGCCGGAACCTACGAGCAGTACTTC.

The chain joins TRBV5-3 to TRBJ2-5, with D perhaps matching TRBD2 (6 bases). TRBV5-3 is assigned to the ORF class and has an uncertain function. Between the trimmed V and J ends, which lost 0 bases and 4 bases, there was a span of 31 bases. The CDR3 is 21 amino acids. The CDR3 spells CARSLVGRLSSATVEGETQYF. Here the CDR3 DNA reads TGTGCCAGAAGCTTGGTGGGGCGTTTGTCTAGCGCCACGGTGGAGGGAGAGACCCAGTACTTC.

About this clone itself: Within the sample, other DNA sequences also encode this same CDR3. The chain employs TRBV9 and TRBJ2-1; the match to TRBD2 covers 8 bases. The CDR3 contains 16 residues. CDR1 is SGDLS and CDR2 is YYNGEE in the germline V gene. The trim removed 0 bases at V and 4 bases at J, leaving 6 bases unmatched. The CDR3 region has the DNA TGTGCCAGCAGCGTAGCTGGGCAGCGGGGGTACAATGAGCAGTTCTTC. Encoded protein: CASSVAGQRGYNEQFF. The full variable domain, in which reference TRBV9 and TRBJ2-1 provide the parts outside the CDR3, is DSGVTQTPKHLITATGQRVTLRCSPRSGDLSVYWYQQSLDQGLQFLIQYYNGEERAKGNILERFSAQQFPDLHSELNLSSLELGDSALYFCASSVAGQRGYNEQFFGPGTRLTVL.

This clone was seen a single time. The rearrangement uses TRBV20-1 and TRBJ2-7; D gene uncertain. The germline V gene encodes CDR1 DFQATT and CDR2 SNEGSKA (reference sequence). V lost 8 bases and J lost 3, with 11 bases in between. This CDR3 contains 11 residues. Here the CDR3 DNA reads TGCAGTCTCCGACTGAACTACGAGCAGTACTTC. As protein: CSLRLNYEQYF.

CDR3 nucleotide sequence: TGCGCCAGCAGCCAAGATATGGGGCGGGGCAGAAACGAGCAGTACTTC. Its protein is CASSQDMGRGRNEQYF. The gene calls are TRBV4-1 and TRBJ2-7; a weak D match, TRBD2 (6 bases). V lost 0 bases, J lost 5 bases, and 17 bases lay in between. This CDR3 is 16 amino acids long. The germline gives CDR1 MGHRA, CDR2 YSYEKL.

This chain uses TRBV7-6 with TRBJ2-5; maybe TRBD2 (6 bases). CDR3 length: 14 amino acids. Germline lookup yields CDR1 SGHVS and CDR2 FNYEAQ. V gave up 5 bases and J gave up 5 bases, with 15 bases separating them. The CDR3 DNA sequence: TGTGCCAGCAGCCCAACCGGACTACCGGAGACCCAGTACTTC. It translates to CASSPTGLPETQYF.

This clone was seen more than once but under ten times. The chain joins TRBV7-9 to TRBJ2-1; 7 bases align to TRBD2. The CDR3 has 15 residues. V shed 5 bases and J 2 bases; nucleotides not matched to a gene: 6. Germline V lookup: CDR1 SEHNR, CDR2 FQNEAQ (reference sequence). The CDR3 DNA sequence: TGTGCCAGCAGCCGTAGCGGGCCTGCCTACAATGAGCAGTTCTTC. Translation: CASSRSGPAYNEQFF. The variable domain in full, with the rest retrieved from reference TRBV7-9 and TRBJ2-1, is DTGVSQNPRHKITKRGQNVTFRCDPISEHNRLYWYRQTLGQGPEFLTYFQNEAQLEKSRLLSDRFSAERPKGSFSTLEIQRTEQGDSAMYLCASSRSGPAYNEQFFGPGTRLTVL.

The V and J genes are TRBV5-6 and TRBJ2-3, with TRBD2 matching over 10 bases. This CDR3 is built from 17 residues. The germline V gene encodes CDR1 SGHDT and CDR2 YYEEEE. Unmatched junction bases numbered 6, after V lost 1 base and J lost 1 base. The CDR3 reads CASSLIPAGGGTDTQYF. The CDR3 DNA reads as TGTGCCAGCAGCTTGATACCAGCGGGGGGGGGCACAGATACGCAGTATTTT. The whole variable domain, remainder taken from reference TRBV5-6 and TRBJ2-3, is DAGVTQSPTHLIKTRGQQVTLRCSPKSGHDTVSWYQQALGQGPQFIFQYYEEEERQRGNFPDRFSGHQFPNYSSELNVNALLLGDSALYLCASSLIPAGGGTDTQYFGPGTRLTVL.

The gene calls are TRBV16 and TRBJ1-3; 7 nucleotides match TRBD1. J was trimmed by 3 bases and V by 4 bases; bases with no gene match: 6. The germline V gene encodes CDR1 KGHSY and CDR2 FQNENV. The CDR3 totals 15 residues. The CDR3 bases are TGTGCCAGCAGCCTTTTTGGGACAGTTGGAAACACCATATATTTT. It specifies CASSLFGTVGNTIYF. Together with reference TRBV16 and TRBJ1-3, the CDR3 gives the full variable domain: GEEVAQTPKHLVRGEGQKAKLYCAPIKGHSYVFWYQQVLKNEFKFLISFQNENVFDETGMPKERFSAKCLPNSPCSLEIQATKLEDSAVYFCASSLFGTVGNTIYFGEGSWLTVV.

This clone was seen just once. The chain combines TRBV5-1 with TRBJ2-3; D is ambiguous. Germline loops: CDR1 SGHRS, CDR2 YFSETQ. The V and J ends lost 3 bases and 0 bases respectively, with 20 bases between them. The length of the CDR3 is 18 residues. Written as DNA, the CDR3 is TGCGCCAGCAGCTCCGCCCAATCGCCTACCGGTAGCACAGATACGCAGTATTTT. The encoded protein is CASSSAQSPTGSTDTQYF.

The DNA for the CDR3 is TGTGCCAGCAGCTCACAGGGGGGCTCCTACAATGAGCAGTTCTTC. Encoded protein: CASSSQGGSYNEQFF. The chain has TRBV11-2 and TRBJ2-1; 8 bases match TRBD1. Germline V gene data show CDR1 as SGHAT and CDR2 as FQNNGV. The CDR3 is made up of 15 amino acids. V dropped 4 bases and J dropped 0; count of bases not matched to a gene: 2.

The chain joins TRBV2 to TRBJ2-1; TRBD1 agrees at 7 bases. Germline CDR1 reads SNHLY; CDR2 reads FYNNEI. V trimming: 6 bases; J trimming: 5 bases; junction bases outside the gene matches: 4. This CDR3 is 13 amino acids long. For the CDR3, the DNA is TGTGCCAGCAGGAGGGGGCTCAACAATGAGCAGTTCTTC. Translation gives CASRRGLNNEQFF. Looking up the rest from reference TRBV2 and TRBJ2-1 gives the full variable domain: EPEVTQTPSHQVTQMGQEVILRCVPISNHLYFYWYRQILGQKVEFLVSFYNNEISEKSEIFDDQFSVERPDGSNFTLKIRSTKLEDSAMYFCASRRGLNNEQFFGPGTRLTVL.

CDR3 nucleotides: TGTGCCAGCAGTGCTCTGGGGGGGAATTCACCCCTCCACTTT. Its protein product is CASSALGGNSPLHF. The V and J genes are TRBV6-1 and TRBJ1-6, with D tentatively TRBD1 (5 bases). The CDR3 runs to 14 residues. The germline gives CDR1 MNHNS, CDR2 SASEGT. Trimming pared 4 bases from V and 7 bases from J, leaving 11 bases between.

The chain is built from TRBV1 and TRBJ1-4. TRBV1 is reported as a pseudogene. The CDR3 spans 20 residues. In DNA form, the CDR3 reads TGCACCAGCAGCCAAGATCGCGGGGATCTTATGGTACCAGGCGGTGAAAAACTGTTTTTT. Its protein product is CTSSQDRGDLMVPGGEKLFF.

The J gene is TRBJ2-7, the V gene TRBV2; D not resolved. Germline V gene data show CDR1 as SNHLY and CDR2 as FYNNEI. This CDR3 contains 14 residues. V lost 6 bases and J lost 3, with 15 bases in between. The CDR3 protein is CASRARGSSYEQYF. The CDR3 nucleotides read TGTGCCAGCAGGGCCCGCGGATCCAGCTACGAGCAGTACTTC.

V usage is TRBV7-9 and J usage is TRBJ1-4; perhaps TRBD1 as D (5 bases). Germline CDR1 reads SEHNR; CDR2 reads FQNEAQ (reference sequence). The CDR3 runs 16 residues. V gave up 1 base and J gave up 6 bases, with 15 bases separating them. The CDR3 reads CASSLGQGAWDEKLFF. The CDR3, as DNA: TGTGCCAGCAGCTTAGGGCAGGGTGCGTGGGATGAAAAACTGTTTTTT. The variable domain in full, completed from reference TRBV7-9 and TRBJ1-4, reads DTGVSQNPRHKITKRGQNVTFRCDPISEHNRLYWYRQTLGQGPEFLTYFQNEAQLEKSRLLSDRFSAERPKGSFSTLEIQRTEQGDSAMYLCASSLGQGAWDEKLFFGSGTQLSVL.

This chain links TRBV7-8 with TRBJ1-2; TRBD1 matches 9 bases. This CDR3 is built from 15 residues. J was trimmed by 4 bases and V by 5 bases; bases with no gene match: 8. Germline V lookup: CDR1 SGHVS, CDR2 FQNEAQ. CDR3 bases: TGTGCCAGCAGCAGACGACCGGGACAGGGCTATGGCTACACCTTC. As protein: CASSRRPGQGYGYTF.

This sequence joins TRBV18 and TRBJ1-1; D not resolved. Trimming took off 3 bases at V and 3 bases at J, with 8 bases between the two ends. Germline V gene sequence: CDR1 KGHSH, CDR2 LQKENI. The CDR3 length is 13 residues. CDR3 amino acids: CASSPSGDTEAFF. The DNA of the CDR3 is TGTGCCAGCTCACCCTCGGGTGACACTGAAGCTTTCTTT.

The rearrangement links TRBV11-1 to TRBJ2-7, with 7 bases fitting TRBD2. The germline gives CDR1 SGHAT, CDR2 FQDESV (reference sequence). CDR3 length equals 15 residues. Unmatched junction bases numbered 7, after V lost 3 bases and J lost 2 bases. This chain's CDR3 is CASSLTGGFAYEQYF. The CDR3 nucleotides are TGTGCCAGCAGCTTGACGGGAGGATTCGCCTACGAGCAGTACTTC.

V gene TRBV27 combines with J gene TRBJ1-2, with 8 nucleotides matching TRBD1. Trimming cost V 5 bases and J 5 bases; bases outside gene matches: 10. Germline V gene lookup returns CDR1 MNHEY and CDR2 SMNVEV (reference sequence). This CDR3 is 15 amino acids long. CDR3 DNA: TGTGCCAGCAGTGCAAGGCACGGGACAGGATATGGCTACACCTTC. Residues: CASSARHGTGYGYTF.

V and J are TRBV5-1 and TRBJ1-3; D gene ambiguous. Trimming removed 4 bases at V and 0 bases at J, with 8 bases between. The CDR3 length is 14 residues. Germline V lookup: CDR1 SGHRS, CDR2 YFSETQ. CDR3 nucleotide sequence: TGCGCCAGCAGCGCAACCGGCTCTGGAAACACCATATATTTT. It encodes CASSATGSGNTIYF.

The gene calls are TRBV4-2 and TRBJ1-3; D unclear. The CDR3 covers 14 residues. V gave up 1 base and J gave up 5 bases, with 9 bases separating them. The germline V gene has CDR1 LGHNA and CDR2 YNFKEQ. CDR3 nucleotides: TGTGCCAGCAGCCAAGGAGAGGCGAGAAACACCATATATTTT. This codes for CASSQGEARNTIYF.

The rearrangement links TRBV2 to TRBJ2-1; possible D gene TRBD1, 5 bases. The CDR3 totals 13 residues. Germline V CDR1 and CDR2: SNHLY, FYNNEI. The V end was cut by 6 bases, the J end by 6 bases, with 12 bases between. The CDR3 is CASSTDSLNEQFF. CDR3 in DNA: TGTGCCAGCAGCACCGACAGTCTCAATGAGCAGTTCTTC.

The rearrangement links TRBV30 to TRBJ2-3; unclear D gene. The V end lost 2 bases, the J end lost 2 bases, and 8 bases lay between the germline ends. Germline V lookup: CDR1 GTSNPN, CDR2 SVGIG (reference sequence). The CDR3 has 13 residues. DNA for the CDR3: TGTGCCTGGAGTTTAGAGTTCACAGATACGCAGTATTTT. Translating gives CAWSLEFTDTQYF.